This T cell receptor (beta chain) was recorded in a study of PD-1 blockade in classical Hodgkin lymphoma. TCRdb's table, derived via immunoSEQ multiplex PCR, lists solely in-frame clones and lacks some. Altogether approximately 860 clones are present, 87% being singletons, with the ten largest covering 5% to 6%. After autologous stem cell transplantation all patients relapsed, and prior brentuximab vedotin exposure differed between cohorts. From thawed PBMCs, CD4+ T cells were purified using magnetic negative selection. Patients reached a best response of complete response, partial response or progressive disease. This sequence was found in a human donor with classical Hodgkin lymphoma. The specimen comprised CD4+ T cells from blood, sampled at baseline.

The CDR3 spells CASSLQGGGSYNEQFF. CDR3 bases: TGTGCCAGCAGCTTACAAGGCGGGGGCTCCTACAATGAGCAGTTCTTC. The V and J genes are TRBV7-3 and TRBJ2-1; TRBD2 matches 7 bases. Per the germline V gene, CDR1 is SGHTA and CDR2 is FQGTGA. The ends lost 2 bases at V and 0 bases at J; junction bases unmatched: 4. The CDR3 runs 16 residues.